Presented here are 3 T cell receptor beta chains from one specimen sequenced in a study of T cell responses to AZD1222 COVID-19 vaccine. The table came from immunoSEQ multiplex PCR; TCRdb's copy has only in-frame clones and leaves some out. The sample yields 90,000 to 110,000 clones, over 80% seen once. The sample was peripheral blood, taken on day 0 of AZD1222 vaccination. All receptors derive from an adult in good health.

V and J are TRBV4-1 and TRBJ2-3; 7 bases line up with TRBD2. Germline CDR1 MGHRA, CDR2 YSYEKL. The CDR3 spans 18 residues. V gave up 1 base and J gave up 6 bases; unmatched junction bases: 16. CDR3 DNA: TGCGCCAGCAGCCAAGCGGTGGGTGCTAGCGGCCCTCTTGATACGCAGTATTTT. Translated: CASSQAVGASGPLDTQYF.

J is TRBJ1-1 and V is TRBV24-1, with unresolved D. The CDR3 covers 9 residues. Germline CDR1 KGHDR, CDR2 SFDVKD. V was trimmed by 7 bases and J by 12 bases, leaving 8 bases between them. The CDR3 nucleotides read TGTGCCACCAGCCCCCCCCCTTTCTTT. This gives the protein CATSPPPFF.

The chain is built from TRBV10-3 and TRBJ1-1, with TRBD1 matching over 7 bases. CDR1 ENHRY and CDR2 SYGVKD come from the germline V gene. The V and J ends lost 2 bases and 8 bases, in that order; junction bases with no gene match: 8. The CDR3 spans 14 residues. CDR3 loop: CAISERQGGQEAFF. In DNA form, the CDR3 reads TGTGCCATCAGTGAGAGGCAGGGGGGGCAAGAAGCTTTCTTT.